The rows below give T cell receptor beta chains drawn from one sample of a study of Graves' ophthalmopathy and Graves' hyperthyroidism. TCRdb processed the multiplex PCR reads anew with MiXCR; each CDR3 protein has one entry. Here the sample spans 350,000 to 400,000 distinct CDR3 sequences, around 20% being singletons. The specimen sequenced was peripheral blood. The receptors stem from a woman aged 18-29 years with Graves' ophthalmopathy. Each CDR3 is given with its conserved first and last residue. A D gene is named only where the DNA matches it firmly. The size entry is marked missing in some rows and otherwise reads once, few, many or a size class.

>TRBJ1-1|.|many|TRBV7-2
TGTGCCAGCAGCTTATTCCAAAAGAACACTGAAGTTTTCTTT
CASSLFQKNTEVFF
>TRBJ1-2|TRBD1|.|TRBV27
TGTGCCAGCAGCCCGGACAGGGGGAGGCTTGGCTACACCTTC
CASSPDRGRLGYTF
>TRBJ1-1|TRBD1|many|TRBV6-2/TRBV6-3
TGTGCCAGCAGTAGGGGACAGATGAACACTGAAGCTTTCTTT
CASSRGQMNTEAFF
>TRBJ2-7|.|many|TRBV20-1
TGCAGTGCTAGAGAACGGAAGCGTTCCTACGAGCAGTACTTC
CSARERKRSYEQYF
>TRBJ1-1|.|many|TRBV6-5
TGTGCCAGCAGTTACGTTCCCGAAGCTTTCTTT
CASSYVPEAFF
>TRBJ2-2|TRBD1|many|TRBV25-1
TGTGCCAGCAGTCCCAGGGGGTTTGGCACCGGGGAGCTGTTTTTT
CASSPRGFGTGELFF
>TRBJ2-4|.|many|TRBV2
TGTGCCAGCAGTGGGGGGGCCGGCGAGGACATTCAGTACTTC
CASSGGAGEDIQYF
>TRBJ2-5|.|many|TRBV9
TGTGCCAGCAGCTTGGACATCTCTGGGACCCAGTACTTC
CASSLDISGTQYF
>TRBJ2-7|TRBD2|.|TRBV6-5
TGTGCCAGCAGTTACTGGCTAGCGGGAGTCAACGAGCAGTACTTC
CASSYWLAGVNEQYF
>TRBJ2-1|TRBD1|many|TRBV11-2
TGTGCCAGCAGCTTGGGACAGGGGGCGGCTGAGCAGTTCTTC
CASSLGQGAAEQFF
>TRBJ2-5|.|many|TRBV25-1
TGTGCCAGCAGTGAAGTCAGCCAAGAGACCCAGTACTTC
CASSEVSQETQYF
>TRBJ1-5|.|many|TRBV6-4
TGTGCCAGCAGTGACTCGAAGGCTAGGAGGGCGGCCCAGCATTTT
CASSDSKARRAAQHF
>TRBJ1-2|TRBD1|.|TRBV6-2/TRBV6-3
TGTGCCAGCAGGACAGGGGGAGCTAACTATGGCTACACCTTC
CASRTGGANYGYTF
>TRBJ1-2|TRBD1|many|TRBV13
TGTGCCAGCAGCCCCAGGGGGCGGTCAGAGGGCTACACCTTC
CASSPRGRSEGYTF
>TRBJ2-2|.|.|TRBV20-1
TGCAGTGCTAGAGATTTTGGGCCGCTAGAGTCTACCGGGGAGCTGTTTTTT
CSARDFGPLESTGELFF
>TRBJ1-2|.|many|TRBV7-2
TGTGCCAGCAGCTTAGGGACGGCGCGGGACTATGGCTACACCTTC
CASSLGTARDYGYTF
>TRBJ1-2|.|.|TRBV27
TGTGCCAGCAGTTCCCCTTCCCGTGGGAGCGGCTATGGCTACACCTTC
CASSSPSRGSGYGYTF
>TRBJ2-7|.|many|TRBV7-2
TGTGCCAGCAGCCCCGACTTAGCGGCCCTGCAGTACTTC
CASSPDLAALQYF
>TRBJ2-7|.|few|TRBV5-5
TGTGCCAGCAGCGGCCGGGCAACTTACGAGCAGTACTTC
CASSGRATYEQYF
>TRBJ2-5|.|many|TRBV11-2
TGTGCCAGCAGCCCACGAATACGAGAGGGGGAACACCAAGAGACCCAGTACTTC
CASSPRIREGEHQETQYF
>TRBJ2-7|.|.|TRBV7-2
TGTGCCAGCAGCTTTACCGGGACCGCCCAGGGCGAGCAGTACTTC
CASSFTGTAQGEQYF
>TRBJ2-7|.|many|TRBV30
TGTGCCTGGAGTGTAATGGGGGGAATCAACAACGAGCAGTACTTC
CAWSVMGGINNEQYF
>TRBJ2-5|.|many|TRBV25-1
TGTGCCAGCAGTGATGCCGGTCCCCACGAGCCCCAGTACTTC
CASSDAGPHEPQYF
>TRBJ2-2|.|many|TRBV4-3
TGCGCCAGCAGCCAAGGGGGGCCCAACGGGGAGCTGTTTTTT
CASSQGGPNGELFF
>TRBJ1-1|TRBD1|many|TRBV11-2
TGTGCCAGCAGCACTACAGGGGTATGGAGCACTGAAGCTTTCTTT
CASSTTGVWSTEAFF
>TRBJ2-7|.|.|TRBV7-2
TGTGCCAGCGGGGTAGATGGGGACGACGAGCAGTACTTC
CASGVDGDDEQYF
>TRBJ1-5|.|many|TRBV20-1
TGCAGTGCTAGCCAGGGCTCGGAACAGCCCCAGCATTTT
CSASQGSEQPQHF
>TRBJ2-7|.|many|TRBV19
TGTGCCAGTAGTCGGGACGGACCCTACGAGCAGTACTTC
CASSRDGPYEQYF
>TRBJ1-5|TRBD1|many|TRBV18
TGTGCCAGCTCACCACCGGGGACAGGGTCGGGACAGCCCCAGCATTTT
CASSPPGTGSGQPQHF
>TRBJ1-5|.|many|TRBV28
TGTGCCAGCGGGTGGGGAAATGGTCAGCCCCAGCATTTT
CASGWGNGQPQHF